Listed below are T cell receptor beta chains from one sample, sequenced in a study of blood T cell repertoires in COVID-19. Sequenced by immunoSEQ multiplex PCR; TCRdb stores in-frame clones only, minus some. Here the sample spans 200,000 to 250,000 clones, around 84% being singletons. The source material was peripheral blood. The receptors were gathered from a man under 40 with active or convalescent COVID-19. Both conserved end residues are part of each CDR3. A D gene is named only where the DNA matches it firmly. Clone size is not always given. Where it is, it says once, few, many or a class for expanded clones.

V	size	J	D	DNA	CDR3
TRBV28	few	TRBJ1-6	TRBD1	TGTGCCAGCAGTTACCGGGACAGGGGTTTACCCCTCCACTTT	CASSYRDRGLPLHF
TRBV3-1/TRBV3-2	NA	TRBJ2-2	TRBD2	TGTGCCAGCAGCCCCGGGACTAGCCCCGGGGAGCTGTTTTTT	CASSPGTSPGELFF
TRBV6-2/TRBV6-3	NA	TRBJ2-7	NA	TGTGCCAGCAGTTACGGTCGGAGCTCCTACGAGCAGTACTTC	CASSYGRSSYEQYF
TRBV7-2	NA	TRBJ2-7	NA	TGTGCCAGCAGCTTCACTATTCCTACCTACGAGCAGTACTTC	CASSFTIPTYEQYF
TRBV28	NA	TRBJ2-5	NA	TGTGCCAGCAGTCGAATCCCGGGGGAGACCCAGTACTTC	CASSRIPGETQYF
TRBV2	NA	TRBJ1-6	NA	TGTGCCAGCACCCAGAATTCACCCCTCCACTTT	CASTQNSPLHF
TRBV28	NA	TRBJ1-1	NA	TGTGCCAGCACCCAAATCCAGGTGAACACTGAAGCTTTCTTT	CASTQIQVNTEAFF
TRBV12-3/TRBV12-4	NA	TRBJ2-7	NA	TGTGCCAGCAGCCAGGGACTTTACGAGCAGTACTTC	CASSQGLYEQYF
TRBV4-1	NA	TRBJ2-3	NA	TGCGCCAGCAGCCAAGAACGGGGGTCAGATACGCAGTATTTT	CASSQERGSDTQYF
TRBV7-2	NA	TRBJ2-4	TRBD1	TGTGCCAGCAGCCAGGACAGGTGGGATAACATTCAGTACTTC	CASSQDRWDNIQYF
TRBV11-2	NA	TRBJ2-1	TRBD1	TGTGCCAGCAGCTCGTCGGTAGGACAGGGGGCGCGGAATGAGCAGTTCTTC	CASSSSVGQGARNEQFF
TRBV5-1	NA	TRBJ1-4	TRBD1	TGCGCCAGCAGCCCCGGGACAGTTGGGGAAAAACTGTTTTTT	CASSPGTVGEKLFF
TRBV18	NA	TRBJ1-1	TRBD1	TGTGCCAGCTCACCTGGACAGGGAAGTTACACTGAAGCTTTCTTT	CASSPGQGSYTEAFF
TRBV18	NA	TRBJ2-7	NA	TGTGCCAGCTCACCGAGAGGTTACGAGCAGTACTTC	CASSPRGYEQYF
TRBV5-1	NA	TRBJ2-3	NA	TGCGCCAGCAGCTTACAGGGAAACATGGATACGCAGTATTTT	CASSLQGNMDTQYF
TRBV11-3	NA	TRBJ2-3	NA	TGTGCCAGCAGCTTAGGTAGAGCAGATACGCAGTATTTT	CASSLGRADTQYF
TRBV19	NA	TRBJ1-4	TRBD1	TGTGCCAGCCGCGACAGGGCGCGAACCCTTCGGGAAAAACTGTTTTTT	CASRDRARTLREKLFF
TRBV18	NA	TRBJ2-1	TRBD2	TGTGCCAGCTCACCTCGTTTGTCTAGCGGGGGGGCCCATGAGCAGTTCTTC	CASSPRLSSGGAHEQFF
TRBV12-3/TRBV12-4	NA	TRBJ2-7	NA	TGTGCCAGCAGGTTCGGGGTGGGTGAGCAGTACTTC	CASRFGVGEQYF
TRBV5-6	NA	TRBJ2-7	NA	TGTGCCAGCGGGCTGGTCTCATTGGAAACCTACGAGCAGTACTTC	CASGLVSLETYEQYF
TRBV11-1	few	TRBJ2-1	TRBD1	TGTGCCAGCAGCTTTAGAACAAAGGGGGCGGATGAGCAGTTCTTC	CASSFRTKGADEQFF
TRBV6-5	NA	TRBJ2-5	NA	TGTGCCAGCAGTTACTCGGGGGGGCGGGAGACCCAGTACTTC	CASSYSGGRETQYF
TRBV9	NA	TRBJ2-1	TRBD2	TGTGCCAGCAGCGTAGCCCCGGGAGGCGCAAGCTCCTACAATGAGCAGTTCTTC	CASSVAPGGASSYNEQFF
TRBV7-3	NA	TRBJ2-2	NA	TGTGCCAGCAGCTTAGCCCTAGGCGCCGGGGAGCTGTTTTTT	CASSLALGAGELFF
TRBV6-1	NA	TRBJ2-5	NA	TGTGCCAGCAGTGGCCGGGGGGCATCGACGGGAGAGACCCAGTACTTC	CASSGRGASTGETQYF
TRBV9	NA	TRBJ2-7	NA	TGTGCCAGCAGCGTAGGAGGGAGCTCCTACGAGCAGTACTTC	CASSVGGSSYEQYF
TRBV7-9	NA	TRBJ2-1	TRBD2	TGTGCCAGCAGGGGACTAGCGGGAGTTCACTACAATGAGCAGTTCTTC	CASRGLAGVHYNEQFF
TRBV6-2/TRBV6-3	NA	TRBJ2-3	TRBD2	TGTGCCAGCAGTTACACGCGGGGGGGCACAGATACGCAGTATTTT	CASSYTRGGTDTQYF
TRBV18	NA	TRBJ2-7	NA	TGTGCCAGCTCACCAGTCGGAGATTACGAGCAGTACTTC	CASSPVGDYEQYF
TRBV5-1	once	TRBJ1-5	NA	TGCGCCAGCAGCGCAGGGGAGGGTCAGCCCCAGCATTTT	CASSAGEGQPQHF
TRBV9	NA	TRBJ2-5	NA	TGTGCCAGCAGCGTAGGGACAGCCGGGTCGAGCCAGTACTTC	CASSVGTAGSSQYF
TRBV6-1	NA	TRBJ2-7	NA	TGTGCCAGCAGTGAAGGGTTACTAGAAAGGGTCGAGCAGTACTTC	CASSEGLLERVEQYF
TRBV28	NA	TRBJ2-5	TRBD2	TGTGCCAGCAGTGCTAGCGGGAGAGCCAGGGGGGAGACCCAGTACTTC	CASSASGRARGETQYF
TRBV3-1/TRBV3-2	NA	TRBJ2-3	TRBD2	TGTGCCAGCAGCCAACTAGCGGGAGCCGCAGATACGCAGTATTTT	CASSQLAGAADTQYF
TRBV4-3	NA	TRBJ2-1	TRBD2	TGCGCCAGCAGCCAAGGGACTAGCGGGGGTAATGAGCAGTTCTTC	CASSQGTSGGNEQFF
TRBV7-2	once	TRBJ2-3	NA	TGTGCCAGCAGCTTAGAAGGCGGTACGAATCTAGATACGCAGTATTTT	CASSLEGGTNLDTQYF
TRBV20-1	once	TRBJ2-3	TRBD2	TGCAGTGCTAGTGGGGCTAGCGGGTCGGAGGATACGCAGTATTTT	CSASGASGSEDTQYF
TRBV19	NA	TRBJ1-1	NA	TGTGCCAGTAGTCCAACCCAGGCAGGGAACACTGAAGCTTTCTTT	CASSPTQAGNTEAFF
TRBV5-1	NA	TRBJ2-7	NA	TGCGCCAGCAGCTTGCACGGGGCCTACGAGCAGTACTTC	CASSLHGAYEQYF
TRBV3-1/TRBV3-2	NA	TRBJ1-6	NA	TGTGCCAGCAGCCCTTATAATTCACCCCTCCACTTT	CASSPYNSPLHF
TRBV7-8	NA	TRBJ2-2	NA	TGTGCCAGCAGCTCATACACCGGGGAGCTGTTTTTT	CASSSYTGELFF
TRBV5-8	few	TRBJ2-5	NA	TGTGCCAGCAGCCTTCTGCGGGGACAGATCCAAGAGACCCAGTACTTC	CASSLLRGQIQETQYF
TRBV21-1	NA	TRBJ1-5	NA	TGTGCCAGCAGCAAATTGTATACAGGGGGTCAGCCCCAGCATTTT	CASSKLYTGGQPQHF
TRBV18	NA	TRBJ2-7	TRBD1	TGTGCCAGCTCGTTGACAGGGTCTCGGTACGAGCAGTACTTC	CASSLTGSRYEQYF